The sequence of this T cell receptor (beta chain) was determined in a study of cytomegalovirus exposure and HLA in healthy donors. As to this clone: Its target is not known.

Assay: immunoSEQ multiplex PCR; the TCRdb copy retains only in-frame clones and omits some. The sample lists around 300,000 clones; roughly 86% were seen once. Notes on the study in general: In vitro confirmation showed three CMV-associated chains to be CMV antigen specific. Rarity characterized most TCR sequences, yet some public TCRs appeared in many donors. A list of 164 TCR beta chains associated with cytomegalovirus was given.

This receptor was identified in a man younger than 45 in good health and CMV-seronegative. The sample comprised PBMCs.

CDR3 nucleotide sequence: TGTGCCAGCAGCGTACAGCGGGGGGCCACAGATACGCAGTATTTT. It translates to CASSVQRGATDTQYF. V usage is TRBV9 and J usage is TRBJ2-3, with TRBD2 identical over 9 bases. Germline lookup yields CDR1 SGDLS and CDR2 YYNGEE. The V segment lost 1 base and the J segment 2 bases; nucleotides outside the gene matches: 2. The CDR3 has 15 amino acids.